These T cell receptor beta chains were read from a single sample in a study of beta chain features in type 1 diabetes. Libraries were prepared by immunoSEQ multiplex PCR; TCRdb keeps only in-frame clonotypes and omits some of them. The sample has around 180,000 clones, approximately 13% seen once; the top ten hold less than 0.7%. Sequenced: central memory CD4+ T cells from blood. These receptor sequences come from a woman aged 18-29 years in good health. Both conserved end residues are trimmed from each CDR3. The order of the fields is V gene, J gene, CDR3 protein.

V: TRBV30
J: TRBJ1-2
CDR3: AWSVHGGGGYT

V: TRBV28
J: TRBJ2-7
CDR3: ASRPQGAYEQY

V: TRBV29-1
J: TRBJ1-4
CDR3: SARTRSHEKLF

V: TRBV5-8
J: TRBJ2-7
CDR3: ASRASGKDEQY

V: TRBV18
J: TRBJ2-1
CDR3: ASSELAGGRYNEQF

V: TRBV2
J: TRBJ2-7
CDR3: ASIPDRDSYEQY

V: TRBV11-2
J: TRBJ2-1
CDR3: ASSFPRGGITMRKQF

V: TRBV5-1
J: TRBJ2-2
CDR3: ASSPYDRGNTGELF

V: TRBV9
J: TRBJ1-1
CDR3: ASSVLSLNTEAF

V: TRBV18
J: TRBJ2-3
CDR3: ASSPSSGRNTQY

V: TRBV7-2
J: TRBJ2-3
CDR3: AVTGGNTQY

V: TRBV5-1
J: TRBJ2-5
CDR3: ASSPDLGGGRETQY

V: TRBV7-9
J: TRBJ1-1
CDR3: ASSFVPEDTEAF

V: TRBV5-4
J: TRBJ2-7
CDR3: ASSLQGAAYEQY

V: TRBV29-1
J: TRBJ1-4
CDR3: SVDREGALNEKLF

V: TRBV4-2
J: TRBJ2-7
CDR3: ASSQLPAGGSSYEQY